This passage covers 14 T cell receptor beta chains from one sample sequenced in a study of breast tumors, draining lymph nodes, adjacent tissues. The lymph nodes were axillary draining lymph nodes from breast cancer patients. MiXCR was run by TCRdb on the multiplex PCR reads, yielding one entry per CDR3 protein. The table includes approximately 250,000 distinct CDR3 sequences, about 34% detected once. Sequenced material: axillary lymph node tissue. Receptor source: a female donor with breast cancer. Some clones in this sample may be carry-over from other donors' samples.

Turning to this clonotype: A much larger clonotype is one base distant, so this may be a read error. The conserved final phenylalanine or tryptophan is absent from the CDR3, which likely points to a read error. The chain uses TRBV7-2 and TRBJ2-1; the match to TRBD2 covers 9 bases. Germline V gene sequence: CDR1 SGHTA, CDR2 FQGNSA. The V segment lost 1 base and the J segment 8 bases; nucleotides outside the gene matches: 3. The CDR3 is 14 amino acids. The chain's CDR3 is CASSLGGTSYEQFL. As DNA, the CDR3 is TGTGCCAGCAGCTTAGGGGGGACTAGCTATGAGCAGTTCCTC.

The rearrangement joins TRBV12-5 to TRBJ2-5; possibly TRBD2 for D (6 bases). There are 16 residues in the CDR3. V was clipped by 3 bases and J by 4 bases, with 18 bases between them. Per germline, CDR1 LGHNT and CDR2 FRNRAP. CDR3 loop: CASGFFLGGQRETQYF. The CDR3 region has the DNA TGTGCTAGTGGTTTCTTTTTGGGAGGCCAAAGAGAGACCCAGTACTTC.

Comments on this clonotype: One base away lies a much larger clone, so this may be a sequencing read error. This rearrangement joins TRBV9 to TRBJ2-7, with D perhaps matching TRBD1 (6 bases). The germline V gene encodes CDR1 SGDLS and CDR2 YYNGEE. The CDR3 covers 14 residues. As DNA, the CDR3 is TGTGCCAGCAGCCTCCGGGACATCTCCTACGAGCAGTCCTTC. It is translated as CASSLRDISYEQSF.

This clonotype was counted at least ten times. This rearrangement joins TRBV7-2 to TRBJ1-6; no definite D call. From germline, CDR1 is SGHTA and CDR2 FQGNSA. The CDR3 runs 17 residues. The ends were cut back, 2 bases at V and 0 bases at J, with 11 bases in the middle. For the CDR3, the DNA is TGTGCCAGCAGCTTACGGGCTGGGAGCTCCTATAATTCACCCCTCCACTTT. Translated: CASSLRAGSSYNSPLHF.

This clonotype occurred many times. J is TRBJ1-6 and V is TRBV19; D gene ambiguous. CDR3 size: 15 residues. The germline gives CDR1 LNHDA, CDR2 SQIVND (reference sequence). V was pared by 4 bases and J by 6 bases, with 13 bases between. The CDR3 sequence is CASSSPEGVNSPLHF. DNA of the CDR3: TGTGCCAGTAGTAGCCCCGAGGGCGTTAATTCACCCCTCCACTTT.

There are many counts of this clonotype. This rearrangement joins TRBV6-5 to TRBJ1-2; D might be TRBD1 (5 bases). Germline V gene lookup returns CDR1 MNHEY and CDR2 SVGAGI. Trimming stripped 7 bases from V and 3 bases from J, with 15 bases between. The CDR3 contains 14 residues. The CDR3 loop is CASNRRGRDYGYTF. The CDR3 region has the DNA TGTGCCAGCAACAGGAGGGGCAGGGACTATGGCTACACCTTC.

The chain recombines TRBV6-2 or TRBV6-3 with TRBJ2-1; the D gene is possibly TRBD2 (7 bases). Germline lookup yields CDR1 MNHEY and CDR2 SVGEGT. V gave up 8 bases and J gave up 9 bases, with 11 bases separating them. This CDR3 is built from 11 residues. The CDR3: CASGGAGEQFF. The DNA for the CDR3 is TGTGCCAGCGGGGGGGCCGGTGAGCAGTTCTTC.

The table lists this clonotype with many counts. V is TRBV5-1 and J is TRBJ2-1; 12 bases are shared with TRBD2. The CDR3 sequence is 16 residues long. With V trimmed by 5 bases and J by 3 bases, 6 bases remained unmatched. Germline CDR1 reads SGHRS; CDR2 reads YFSETQ. The CDR3 loop is CASRPSGGAVYNEQFF. In DNA, the CDR3 is TGCGCCAGCAGGCCTAGCGGGGGGGCCGTCTACAATGAGCAGTTCTTC.

This clonotype was detected many times. The V gene is TRBV24-1, the J gene TRBJ1-2, with 7 bases identical to TRBD1. V trimming: 9 bases; J trimming: 2 bases; junction bases outside the gene matches: 2. Germline-derived CDR1 and CDR2 are KGHDR and SFDVKD. CDR3 length equals 12 residues. DNA of the CDR3: TGTGCCACCCAGGACAGGAACTATGGCTACACCTTC. It translates to CATQDRNYGYTF.

V gene TRBV6-6 combines with J gene TRBJ2-2; 7 nucleotides agree with TRBD2. Germline-derived CDR1 and CDR2 are MNHNY and SVGAGI (reference sequence). Germline trimming cut 6 bases from V and 7 bases from J; bases unmatched to any gene: 20. This CDR3 is 18 amino acids long. In nucleotides, the CDR3 is TGTGCCAGCAGCCGCTTACTGCCCCGGGGGGAACGCGTCGGGGAGCTGTTTTTT. It encodes CASSRLLPRGERVGELFF.

Details on this clonotype: This is likely a read error, given that the CDR3 carries no conserved phenylalanine or tryptophan at its end. CDR3 bases: TGCAGTGCTAATGGGCCCGGGAACACTGAAGCTTTCTGT. This encodes CSANGPGNTEAFC. The chain couples TRBV20-1 to TRBJ1-1; D not certain. V lost 4 bases to trimming and J lost 1 base, with 10 bases between them. Germline V gene lookup returns CDR1 DFQATT and CDR2 SNEGSKA (reference sequence). This CDR3 is built from 13 residues.

The chain joins TRBV24-1 to TRBJ2-3; tentatively, D is TRBD1 (7 bases). Trimming stripped 6 bases from V and 0 bases from J, with 15 bases between. Germline CDR1 and CDR2: KGHDR and SFDVKD. The CDR3 sequence is 16 residues long. The CDR3 bases are TGTGCCACCAGTATAGCGGTACAGGGGAGCACAGATACGCAGTATTTT. As protein: CATSIAVQGSTDTQYF.

This clonotype was counted ten times or more. The J gene is TRBJ2-1, the V gene TRBV11-3, with a possible D match to TRBD1 (7 bases). The germline V gene has CDR1 SGHNT and CDR2 YENEEA. V was trimmed by 7 bases and J by 3 bases, leaving 16 bases between them. This CDR3 has 15 residues. The CDR3 sequence is CASTTGGQNYNEQFF. The CDR3 DNA sequence: TGTGCCAGCACAACCGGGGGACAGAACTACAATGAGCAGTTCTTC.

This clonotype was detected many times. The chain links TRBV25-1 to TRBJ2-5, with 8 bases aligning to TRBD1. Per germline, CDR1 MGHDK and CDR2 SYGVNS. J gave up 6 bases and V 1 base, and 16 bases lay outside the gene matches. This CDR3 region has 18 residues. CDR3 amino acids: CASSESLPGDRRGKTQYF. The CDR3 DNA is TGTGCCAGCAGTGAATCACTCCCTGGGGACAGGCGTGGGAAGACCCAGTACTTC.